A selection of T cell receptor beta chains follows, all from one sample in a study of CD8+ T cells in alopecia areata. TCRdb's table, derived via immunoSEQ multiplex PCR, lists solely in-frame clones and lacks some. The data contain fewer than 250,000 clones, 57% of them singletons. The material was CD4+ T cells sorted from blood, obtained at week 0. These receptors all stem from a human donor with alopecia areata. The CDR3 runs from the conserved cysteine through the conserved F or W. The order of the fields is V gene, J gene, CDR3 protein.

>TRBV18|TRBJ1-2
CASSPQGTGNYGYTF
>TRBV5-4|TRBJ2-4
CATAGANSSRAKNIQYF
>TRBV2|TRBJ1-1
CASRSGNTEAFF
>TRBV7-9|TRBJ1-5
CASSLGGFSQPQHF
>TRBV30|TRBJ1-1
CAWSRQGNTEAFF
>TRBV6-6|TRBJ2-7
CASGGDSYEQYF
>TRBV30|TRBJ2-3
CAYYRAITDTQYF
>TRBV5-1|TRBJ2-5
CASRLLTGEGTQYF
>TRBV5-1|TRBJ1-4
CASSLVPTNEKLFF
>TRBV29-1|TRBJ1-1
CSVRGVMNTEAFF
>TRBV18|TRBJ2-5
CASSPQDRGSKEQYF
>TRBV7-9|TRBJ1-4
CASSLPGGRANEKLFF
>TRBV7-9|TRBJ1-2
CASSLAEEIRGGHGYTF
>TRBV6-1|TRBJ1-5
CASSVRQAGFDPQHF
>TRBV29-1|TRBJ2-2
CSVGQGRTGELFF
>TRBV5-1|TRBJ2-1
CASSPGLAGGVSYNEQFF
>TRBV30|TRBJ1-2
CAWTDIYGYTF
>TRBV7-2|TRBJ2-7
CASSSQYYEQYF
>TRBV6-5|TRBJ2-5
CASSYTLQASQYF
>TRBV19|TRBJ1-5
CASSGREGPNQPQHF
>TRBV27|TRBJ1-1
CASSPGQGRVNTEAFF
>TRBV7-9|TRBJ1-1
CASSLPIPPSAFF
>TRBV9|TRBJ2-1
CASSVGGEPRLLSSYNEQFF